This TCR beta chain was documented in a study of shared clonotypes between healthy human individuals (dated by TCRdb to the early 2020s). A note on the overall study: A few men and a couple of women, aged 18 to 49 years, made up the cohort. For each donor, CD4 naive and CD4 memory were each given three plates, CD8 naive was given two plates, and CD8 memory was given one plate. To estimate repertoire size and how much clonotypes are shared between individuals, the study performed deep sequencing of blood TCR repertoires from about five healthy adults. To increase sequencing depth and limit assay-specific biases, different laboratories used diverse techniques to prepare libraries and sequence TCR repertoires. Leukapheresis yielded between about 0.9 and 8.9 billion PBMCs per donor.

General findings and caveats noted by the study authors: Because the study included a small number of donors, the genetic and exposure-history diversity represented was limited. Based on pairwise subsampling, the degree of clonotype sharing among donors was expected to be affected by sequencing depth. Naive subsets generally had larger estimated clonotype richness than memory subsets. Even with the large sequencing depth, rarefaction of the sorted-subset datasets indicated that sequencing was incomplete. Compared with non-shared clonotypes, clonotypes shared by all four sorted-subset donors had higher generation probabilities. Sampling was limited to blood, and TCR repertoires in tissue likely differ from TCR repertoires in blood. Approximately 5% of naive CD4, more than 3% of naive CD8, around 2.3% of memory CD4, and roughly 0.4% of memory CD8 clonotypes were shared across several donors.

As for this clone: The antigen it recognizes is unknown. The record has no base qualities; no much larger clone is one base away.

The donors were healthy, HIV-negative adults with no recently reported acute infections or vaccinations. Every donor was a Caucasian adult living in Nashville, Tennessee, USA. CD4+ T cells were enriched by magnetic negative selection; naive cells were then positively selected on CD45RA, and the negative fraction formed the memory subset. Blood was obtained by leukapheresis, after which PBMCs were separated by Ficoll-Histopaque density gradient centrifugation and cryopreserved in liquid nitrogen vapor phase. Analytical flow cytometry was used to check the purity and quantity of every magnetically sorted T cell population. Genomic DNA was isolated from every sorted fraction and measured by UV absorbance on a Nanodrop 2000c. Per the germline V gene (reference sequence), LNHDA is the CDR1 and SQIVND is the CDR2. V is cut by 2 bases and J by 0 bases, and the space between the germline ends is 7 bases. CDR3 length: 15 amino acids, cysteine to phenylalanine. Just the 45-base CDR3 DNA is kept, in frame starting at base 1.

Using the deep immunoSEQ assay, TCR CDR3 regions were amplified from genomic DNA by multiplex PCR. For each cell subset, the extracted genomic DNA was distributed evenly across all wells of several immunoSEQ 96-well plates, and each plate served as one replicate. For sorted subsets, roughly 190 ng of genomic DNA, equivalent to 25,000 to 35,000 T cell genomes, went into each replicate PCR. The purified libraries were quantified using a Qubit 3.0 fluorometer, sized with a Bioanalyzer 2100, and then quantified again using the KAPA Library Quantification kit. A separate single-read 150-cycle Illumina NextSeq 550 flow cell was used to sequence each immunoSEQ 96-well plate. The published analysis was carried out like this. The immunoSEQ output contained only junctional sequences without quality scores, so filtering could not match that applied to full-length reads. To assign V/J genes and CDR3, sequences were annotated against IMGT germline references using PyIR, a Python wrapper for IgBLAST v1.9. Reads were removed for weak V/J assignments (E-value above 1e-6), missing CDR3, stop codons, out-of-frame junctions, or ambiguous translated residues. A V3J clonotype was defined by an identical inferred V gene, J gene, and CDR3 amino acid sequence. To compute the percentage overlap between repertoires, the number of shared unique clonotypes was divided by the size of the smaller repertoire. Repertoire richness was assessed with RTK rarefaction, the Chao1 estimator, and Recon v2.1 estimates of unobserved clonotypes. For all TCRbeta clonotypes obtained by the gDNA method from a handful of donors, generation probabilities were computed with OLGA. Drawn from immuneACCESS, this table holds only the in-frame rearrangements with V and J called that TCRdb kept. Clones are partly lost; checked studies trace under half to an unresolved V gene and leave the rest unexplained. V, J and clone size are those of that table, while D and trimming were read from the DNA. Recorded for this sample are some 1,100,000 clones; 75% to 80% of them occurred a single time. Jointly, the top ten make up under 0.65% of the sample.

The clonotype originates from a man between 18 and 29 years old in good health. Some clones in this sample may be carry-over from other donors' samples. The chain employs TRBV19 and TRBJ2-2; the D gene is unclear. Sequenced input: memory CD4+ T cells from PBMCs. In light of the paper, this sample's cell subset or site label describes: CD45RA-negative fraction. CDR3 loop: CASSIRVANTGELFF. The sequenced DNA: TGTGCCAGTAGTATACGGGTCGCGAACACCGGGGAGCTGTTTTTT.